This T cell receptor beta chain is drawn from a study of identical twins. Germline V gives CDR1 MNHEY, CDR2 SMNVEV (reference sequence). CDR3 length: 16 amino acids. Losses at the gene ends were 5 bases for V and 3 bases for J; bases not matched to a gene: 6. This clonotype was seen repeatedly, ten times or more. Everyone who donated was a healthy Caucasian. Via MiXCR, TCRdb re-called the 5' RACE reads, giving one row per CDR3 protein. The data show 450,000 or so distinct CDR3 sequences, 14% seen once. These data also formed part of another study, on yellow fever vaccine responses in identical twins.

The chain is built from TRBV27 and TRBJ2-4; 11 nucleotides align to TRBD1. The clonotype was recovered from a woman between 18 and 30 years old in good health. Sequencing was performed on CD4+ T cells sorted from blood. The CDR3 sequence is CASSEDRGRGKNIQYF. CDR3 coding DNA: TGTGCCAGCAGTGAGGACAGGGGGCGCGGCAAAAACATTCAGTACTTC.